This T cell receptor (beta chain) was found in a study of CD4+ T cells in melanoma. The V gene lost 2 bases and the J gene lost 4 bases, with 14 bases spanning the gap. The germline V gene has CDR1 SGHTA and CDR2 FQGTGA. The CDR3 runs to 15 residues. The count of this clone is one. The repertoire was sequenced with immunoSEQ multiplex PCR; TCRdb's copy has only in-frame clones and lacks some. Among 20,000 to 25,000 clones listed, roughly 78% were seen once. V and J are TRBV7-3 and TRBJ2-5, with D perhaps assigned TRBD1 or TRBD2 (5 bases each). The TCR comes from a human donor with melanoma. CDR3 nucleotides: TGTGCCAGCAGCTTATTGGCAGGGAGCTTAGAGACCCAGTACTTC. Translating gives CASSLLAGSLETQYF. Filled out from reference TRBV7-3 and TRBJ2-5, the complete variable domain reads GAGVSQTPSNKVTEKGKYVELRCDPISGHTALYWYRQSLGQGPEFLIYFQGTGAADDSGLPNDRFFAVRPEGSVSTLKIQRTERGDSAVYLCASSLLAGSLETQYFGPGTRLLVL.